Shown below are 16 T cell receptor beta chains from a single sample sequenced in a study of shared clonotypes between healthy human individuals (dated by TCRdb to 2020 to 2021). The library was produced with the immunoSEQ multiplex PCR assay. Sourced from immuneACCESS, this table was stored by TCRdb with only in-frame sequences that have V and J called. A share of the clones is absent; for the studies checked, an unresolved V gene accounts for under half, and the remainder has no known explanation. The sample profile shows hundreds of thousands of clones; approximately 77% of them were found once. Together, the top ten hold around 12% of the sample. Sequencing was done on a sample of PBMCs. The source is a woman between 40 and 55 years old in good health. Some clones in this sample may be carry-over from other donors' samples.

The J gene is TRBJ2-3, the V gene TRBV10-3; 7 nucleotides match TRBD2. Germline V gene sequence: CDR1 ENHRY, CDR2 SYGVKD. The V gene end was trimmed by 10 bases and the J gene end by 0 bases; junction bases not matched to a gene: 4. The CDR3 has 13 amino acids. The CDR3 is CATQAGSTDTQYF. The CDR3, as DNA: TGTGCCACCCAAGCGGGAAGCACAGATACGCAGTATTTT.

This clone was detected only a few times. The chain couples TRBV7-3 to TRBJ2-5; no definite D call. CDR1 is SGHTA, CDR2 FQGTGA, per germline. This CDR3 has 11 residues. V was shortened by 9 bases and J by 2 bases, with 7 bases between the two germline ends. The CDR3 region is CASAEQETQYF. The CDR3 region has the DNA TGTGCCAGTGCCGAACAAGAGACCCAGTACTTC.

The rearrangement joins TRBV9 to TRBJ1-2, with no clear D. The CDR3 spans 14 residues. V was shortened by 1 base and J by 2 bases, with 9 bases between the two germline ends. CDR1 and CDR2 from the germline V gene are SGDLS and YYNGEE. The DNA of the CDR3 is TGTGCCAGCAGCGTAATGAGCGAGAACTATGGCTACACCTTC. It is translated as CASSVMSENYGYTF.

The CDR3: CASSFLGQTFGTDTQYF. CDR3 coding DNA: TGTGCCAGCAGTTTTCTGGGCCAAACTTTCGGAACAGATACGCAGTATTTT. The gene calls are TRBV28 and TRBJ2-3; no clear D. Germline lookup yields CDR1 MDHEN and CDR2 SYDVKM. This CDR3 comprises 17 residues. Trimming pared 3 bases from V and 3 bases from J, leaving 19 bases between.

The chain couples TRBV11-2 to TRBJ2-3; D is uncertain. Germline CDR1 and CDR2: SGHAT and FQNNGV. Deletions cut 6 bases from V and 6 bases from J, with 13 bases between. The CDR3 is made up of 13 amino acids. The CDR3 spells CASSPTSVDTQYF. The CDR3 DNA follows: TGTGCCAGCAGTCCCACGTCGGTGGATACGCAGTATTTT.

Regarding this clone: This likely stems from a read error, as it lies one base from a far larger clone. V and J are TRBV7-9 and TRBJ2-7; 7 bases align to TRBD2. Germline values: CDR1 SEHNR, CDR2 FQNEAQ (reference sequence). The CDR3 contains 14 residues. CDR3 residues: CASSASGSSYGQYF. The DNA of the CDR3 is TGTGCCAGCAGCGCTAGCGGCAGCTCCTACGGGCAGTACTTC.

This chain links TRBV15 with TRBJ2-1, with 12 bases that match TRBD2. Germline V CDR1 and CDR2: LNHNV, YYDKDF (reference sequence). The CDR3 has 15 amino acids. V dropped 8 bases and J dropped 5; count of bases not matched to a gene: 7. This CDR3 is CATAPSGRADNEQFF. For the CDR3, the DNA is TGTGCCACCGCCCCTAGCGGGAGGGCCGACAATGAGCAGTTCTTC. Looking up the rest from reference TRBV15 and TRBJ2-1 gives the full variable domain: DAMVIQNPRYQVTQFGKPVTLSCSQTLNHNVMYWYQQKSSQAPKLLFHYYDKDFNNEADTPDNFQSRRPNTSFCFLDIRSPGLGDTAMYLCATAPSGRADNEQFFGPGTRLTVL.

This sequence joins TRBV9 and TRBJ2-5, with 7 nucleotides matching TRBD1. Germline CDR1 is SGDLS and CDR2 is YYNGEE. V dropped 4 bases and J dropped 2; count of bases not matched to a gene: 11. The CDR3 runs 16 residues. The CDR3 coding sequence is TGTGCCAGCAGCACCACAGGGGTGGGGCCTCAAGAGACCCAGTACTTC. Its translation: CASSTTGVGPQETQYF. The full variable domain, rest sourced from reference TRBV9 and TRBJ2-5, is DSGVTQTPKHLITATGQRVTLRCSPRSGDLSVYWYQQSLDQGLQFLIQYYNGEERAKGNILERFSAQQFPDLHSELNLSSLELGDSALYFCASSTTGVGPQETQYFGPGTRLLVL.

Written as DNA, the CDR3 is TGTGCCAGCAGCCTGGACAGGGCTCAAGAGACCCAGTACTTC. Its translation: CASSLDRAQETQYF. The chain has TRBV7-2 and TRBJ2-5, with 8 bases aligning to TRBD1. The trim removed 5 bases at V and 2 bases at J, leaving 4 bases unmatched. This CDR3 is 14 amino acids long. The germline V gene has CDR1 SGHTA and CDR2 FQGNSA.

The chain joins TRBV5-1 to TRBJ2-3; TRBD2 agrees at 10 bases. CDR1 is SGHRS, CDR2 YFSETQ, per germline. The trim removed 0 bases at V and 7 bases at J, leaving 8 bases unmatched. CDR3 length equals 16 residues. The CDR3 DNA reads as TGCGCCAGCAGCTTGGACGGGACTAGCGCACCGTATACGCAGTATTTT. As protein: CASSLDGTSAPYTQYF.

This sequence joins TRBV6-5 and TRBJ1-1; weak D call: TRBD1 (5 bases). This CDR3 is built from 13 residues. Germline CDR1 reads MNHEY; CDR2 reads SVGAGI. Trimming shortened V by 0 bases and J by 5 bases, and 7 bases separated the two germline ends. CDR3 loop: CASSYSGGTEAFF. Written as DNA, the CDR3 is TGTGCCAGCAGTTACTCTGGGGGGACTGAAGCTTTCTTT.

The rearrangement links TRBV7-9 to TRBJ1-4; the D gene is possibly TRBD1 (6 bases). Trimming took 5 bases from V and 10 from J, leaving 20 bases between them. The CDR3 covers 15 residues. Germline V lookup: CDR1 SEHNR, CDR2 FQNEAQ (reference sequence). The DNA for the CDR3 is TGTGCCAGCAGCGAAATTTCAGGGGCCCAAGGAAAACTGTTTTTT. This sequence encodes CASSEISGAQGKLFF.

V and J are TRBV5-1 and TRBJ2-3, with D possibly being TRBD1 or TRBD2 (6 bases each). V lost 0 bases and J 2 bases, leaving 13 bases between the germline ends. The length of the CDR3 is 16 residues. Germline V gives CDR1 SGHRS, CDR2 YFSETQ. CDR3 nucleotides: TGCGCCAGCAGCTTGGAGGGGGGAGCGGTCACAGATACGCAGTATTTT. Translating gives CASSLEGGAVTDTQYF.

Of note for this clone: This sample also contains other DNA sequences that code for the same CDR3. CDR3 DNA: TGCGCCAGCAGCGGGGGCTACGAGCAGTACTTC. It translates to CASSGGYEQYF. The V call is TRBV5-1, the J call TRBJ2-7; possibly TRBD1 or TRBD2 for D (5 bases each). V lost 4 bases and J 3 bases, leaving 5 bases between the germline ends. The germline gives CDR1 SGHRS, CDR2 YFSETQ. The CDR3 has 11 amino acids.

As DNA, the CDR3 is TGTGCCAGCAGTCGTAAGGAGGGAGGGTGGGGAGATACGCAGTATTTT. This encodes CASSRKEGGWGDTQYF. The rearrangement links TRBV5-4 to TRBJ2-3, with 7 bases fitting TRBD2. V was pared by 5 bases and J by 5 bases, with 14 bases of the junction left unmatched. CDR3 size: 16 residues. Looked up from germline, CDR1 is SGHNT and CDR2 is YYREEE (reference sequence).

The CDR3 region has the DNA TGTGCCAGCAGTCTTAAGGTACAGGGTATGGATACGCAGTATTTT. The encoded protein is CASSLKVQGMDTQYF. The chain is built from TRBV7-2 and TRBJ2-3, with D perhaps TRBD1 (6 bases). Germline CDR1 SGHTA, CDR2 FQGNSA. V was shortened by 6 bases and J by 6 bases, with 19 bases between the two germline ends. This CDR3 has 15 residues.